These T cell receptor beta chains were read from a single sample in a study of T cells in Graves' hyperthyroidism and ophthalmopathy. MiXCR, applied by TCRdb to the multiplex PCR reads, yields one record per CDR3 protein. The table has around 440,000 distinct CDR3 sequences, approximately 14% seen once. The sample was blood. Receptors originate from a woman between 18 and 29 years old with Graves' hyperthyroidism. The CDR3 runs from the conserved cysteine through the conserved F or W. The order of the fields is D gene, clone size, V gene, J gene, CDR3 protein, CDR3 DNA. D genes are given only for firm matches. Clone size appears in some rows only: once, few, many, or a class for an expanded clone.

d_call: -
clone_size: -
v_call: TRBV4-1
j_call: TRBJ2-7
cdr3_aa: CASSQDVRGSAGSNEQYF
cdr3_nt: TGCGCCAGCAGCCAAGACGTTCGGGGGTCAGCAGGAAGTAACGAGCAGTACTTC

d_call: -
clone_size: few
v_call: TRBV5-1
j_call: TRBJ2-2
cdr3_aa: CASSELGQSNTGELFF
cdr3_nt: TGCGCCAGCAGCGAATTAGGACAGTCGAACACCGGGGAGCTGTTTTTT

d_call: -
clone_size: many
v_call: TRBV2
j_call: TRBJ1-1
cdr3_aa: CAINPRIEAFF
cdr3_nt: TGTGCCATCAACCCGAGAATTGAAGCTTTCTTT

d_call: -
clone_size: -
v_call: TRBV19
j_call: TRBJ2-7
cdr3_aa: CASSIVGTFNEQYF
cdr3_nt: TGTGCCAGTAGTATAGTCGGGACTTTTAACGAGCAGTACTTC

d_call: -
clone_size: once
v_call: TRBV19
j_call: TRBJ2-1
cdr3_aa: CASSGAGTREQFF
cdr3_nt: TGTGCCAGTAGTGGGGCGGGGACTCGAGAGCAGTTCTTC

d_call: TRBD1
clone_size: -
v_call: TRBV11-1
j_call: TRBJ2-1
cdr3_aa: CASSLAGTGLYNEQFF
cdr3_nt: TGTGCCAGCAGCTTAGCCGGGACAGGTTTATACAATGAGCAGTTCTTC

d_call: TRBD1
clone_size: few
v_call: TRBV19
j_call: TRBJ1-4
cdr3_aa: CASSSRTGNEKLFF
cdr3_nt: TGTGCCAGTAGTTCTCGGACAGGGAACGAAAAACTGTTTTTT

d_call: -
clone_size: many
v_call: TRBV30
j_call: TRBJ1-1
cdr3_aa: CAWSVLNTEAFF
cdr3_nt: TGTGCCTGGAGTGTACTTAACACTGAAGCTTTCTTT

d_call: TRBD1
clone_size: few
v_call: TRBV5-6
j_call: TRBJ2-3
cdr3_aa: CASREQGAGTDTQYF
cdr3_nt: TGTGCCAGCAGGGAACAGGGGGCTGGCACAGATACGCAGTATTTT

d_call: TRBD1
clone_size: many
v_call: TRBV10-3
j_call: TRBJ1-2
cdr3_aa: CAISGTGDYGYTF
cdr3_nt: TGTGCCATTTCCGGGACAGGGGATTATGGCTACACCTTC

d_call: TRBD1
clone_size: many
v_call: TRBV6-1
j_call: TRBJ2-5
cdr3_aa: CASSGGQGGVETQYF
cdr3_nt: TGTGCCAGCAGTGGGGGACAGGGAGGAGTAGAGACCCAGTACTTC

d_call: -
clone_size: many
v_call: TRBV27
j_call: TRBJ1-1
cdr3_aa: CASKRDLNTEAFF
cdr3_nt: TGTGCCAGCAAGCGGGATTTGAACACTGAAGCTTTCTTT

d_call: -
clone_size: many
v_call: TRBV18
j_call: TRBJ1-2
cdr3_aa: CASSPPWNSNYGYTF
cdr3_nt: TGTGCCAGCTCACCACCGTGGAATTCTAACTATGGCTACACCTTC

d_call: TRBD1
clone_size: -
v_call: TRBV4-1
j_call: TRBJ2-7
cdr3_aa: CASNQRTGDEQYF
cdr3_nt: TGCGCCAGCAACCAAAGGACAGGGGACGAGCAGTACTTC

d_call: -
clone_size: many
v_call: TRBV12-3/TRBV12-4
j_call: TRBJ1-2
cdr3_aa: CASSLTVGYGYTF
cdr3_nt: TGTGCCAGCAGTTTAACGGTCGGGTATGGCTACACCTTC

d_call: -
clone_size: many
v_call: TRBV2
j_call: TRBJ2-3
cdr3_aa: CASKEARGTDTQYF
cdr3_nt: TGTGCCAGCAAAGAGGCACGAGGCACAGATACGCAGTATTTT

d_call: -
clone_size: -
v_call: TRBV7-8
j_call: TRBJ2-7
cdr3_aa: CASSSRGGNPYEQYF
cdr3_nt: TGTGCCAGCAGCTCTAGGGGGGGGAATCCCTACGAGCAGTACTTC

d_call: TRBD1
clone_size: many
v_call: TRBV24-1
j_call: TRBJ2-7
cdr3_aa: CATSVQRGRNRGLPEQYF
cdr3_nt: TGTGCCACCAGTGTTCAGAGGGGCCGAAACAGGGGGCTACCCGAGCAGTACTTC

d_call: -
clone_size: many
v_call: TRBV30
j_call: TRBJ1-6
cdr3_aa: CAWNRVSNSPLHF
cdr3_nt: TGTGCCTGGAACCGGGTTTCTAATTCACCCCTCCACTTT

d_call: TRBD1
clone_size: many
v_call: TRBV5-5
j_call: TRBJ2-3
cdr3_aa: CASSWTGWDTDTQYF
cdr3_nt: TGTGCCAGCAGCTGGACAGGGTGGGACACAGATACGCAGTATTTT

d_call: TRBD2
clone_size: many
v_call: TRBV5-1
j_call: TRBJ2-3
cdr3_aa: CASSFSAGGPTDTQYF
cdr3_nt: TGCGCCAGCAGCTTTAGCGCGGGAGGGCCCACAGATACGCAGTATTTT

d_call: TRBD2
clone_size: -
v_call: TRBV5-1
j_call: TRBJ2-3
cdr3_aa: CASSLGPGLAGLTDTQYF
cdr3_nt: TGCGCCAGCAGCTTGGGTCCGGGACTAGCGGGACTCACAGATACGCAGTATTTT

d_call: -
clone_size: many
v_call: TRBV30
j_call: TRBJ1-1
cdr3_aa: CAWSLNTEAFF
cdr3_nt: TGTGCCTGGAGCCTGAACACTGAAGCTTTCTTT

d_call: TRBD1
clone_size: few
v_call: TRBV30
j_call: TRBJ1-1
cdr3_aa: CAWSQLDQGDTEAFF
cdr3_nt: TGTGCCTGGAGTCAATTAGATCAGGGGGACACTGAAGCTTTCTTT

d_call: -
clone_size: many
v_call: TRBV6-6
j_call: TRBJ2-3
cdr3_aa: CASSYSTAGFTDTQYF
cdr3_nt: TGTGCCAGCAGTTACTCGACGGCGGGGTTCACAGATACGCAGTATTTT

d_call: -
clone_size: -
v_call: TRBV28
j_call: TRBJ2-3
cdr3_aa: CASIQPGVSDTQYF
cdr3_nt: TGTGCCAGCATCCAACCCGGGGTTTCAGATACGCAGTATTTT

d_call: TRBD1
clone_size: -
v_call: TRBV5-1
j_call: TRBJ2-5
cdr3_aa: CASSPSGQGRRETQYF
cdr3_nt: TGCGCCAGCAGCCCCTCAGGACAGGGGAGGAGAGAGACCCAGTACTTC

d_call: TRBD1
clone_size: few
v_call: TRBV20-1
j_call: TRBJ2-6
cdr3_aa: CSAIPPPGQGGGANVLTF
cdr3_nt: TGCAGTGCTATCCCTCCTCCGGGACAGGGTGGTGGGGCCAACGTCCTGACTTTC

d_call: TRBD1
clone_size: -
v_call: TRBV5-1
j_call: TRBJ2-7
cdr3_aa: CASSLPKQGLPSYEQYF
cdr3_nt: TGCGCCAGCAGCTTGCCCAAACAGGGGTTGCCCTCCTACGAGCAGTACTTC

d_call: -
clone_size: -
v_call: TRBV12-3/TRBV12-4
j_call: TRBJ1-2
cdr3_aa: CASTGTSYGYTF
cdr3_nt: TGTGCCAGCACCGGGACGTCCTATGGCTACACCTTC

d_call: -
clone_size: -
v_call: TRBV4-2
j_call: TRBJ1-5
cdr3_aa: CASSQFDGGSNQPQHF
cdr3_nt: TGTGCCAGCAGCCAGTTCGATGGGGGCTCCAATCAGCCCCAGCATTTT

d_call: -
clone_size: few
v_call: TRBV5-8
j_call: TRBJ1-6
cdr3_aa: CASSPGRSRDHSPLHF
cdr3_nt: TGTGCCAGCAGCCCGGGGAGATCCAGGGATCATTCACCCCTCCACTTT

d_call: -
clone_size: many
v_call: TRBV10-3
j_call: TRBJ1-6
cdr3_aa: CAIRSQGLYNSPLHF
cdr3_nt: TGTGCCATCAGGTCACAGGGCCTCTATAATTCACCCCTCCACTTT

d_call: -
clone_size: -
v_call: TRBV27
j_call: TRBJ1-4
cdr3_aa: CASSTYRGGGWEKLFF
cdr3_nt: TGTGCCAGCAGTACCTATCGAGGGGGTGGCTGGGAAAAACTGTTTTTT

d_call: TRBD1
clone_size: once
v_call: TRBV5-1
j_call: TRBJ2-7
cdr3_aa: CASSGGGRGQNEQYF
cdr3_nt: TGCGCCAGCAGCGGGGGTGGCAGGGGGCAGAACGAGCAGTACTTC

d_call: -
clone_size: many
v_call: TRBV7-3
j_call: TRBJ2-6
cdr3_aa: CATGTGSGANVLTF
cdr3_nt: TGTGCCACTGGGACGGGCTCTGGGGCCAACGTCCTGACTTTC

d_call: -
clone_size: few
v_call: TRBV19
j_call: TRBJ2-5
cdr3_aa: CASSLPSGEETQYF
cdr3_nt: TGTGCCAGTAGTCTCCCCAGTGGAGAAGAGACCCAGTACTTC

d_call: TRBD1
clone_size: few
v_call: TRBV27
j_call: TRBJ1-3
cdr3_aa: CASRRTGESPGNTIYF
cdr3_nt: TGTGCCAGCAGAAGGACAGGGGAAAGTCCTGGAAACACCATATATTTT

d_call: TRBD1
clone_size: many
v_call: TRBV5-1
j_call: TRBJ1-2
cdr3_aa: CASSLYRGLGGYTF
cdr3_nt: TGCGCCAGCAGCTTGTACAGGGGACTTGGGGGCTACACCTTC

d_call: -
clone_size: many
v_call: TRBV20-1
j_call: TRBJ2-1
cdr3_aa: CSAKDGTRSYNEQFF
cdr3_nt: TGCAGTGCTAAAGACGGCACCCGCTCCTACAATGAGCAGTTCTTC

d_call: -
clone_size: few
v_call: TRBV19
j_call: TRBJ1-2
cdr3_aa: CASSPGVAAGYTF
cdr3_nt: TGTGCCAGTAGTCCAGGGGTGGCGGCCGGCTACACCTTC

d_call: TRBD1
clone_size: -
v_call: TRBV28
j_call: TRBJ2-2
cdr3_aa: CASSQDRVSNTGELFF
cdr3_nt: TGTGCCAGCAGTCAAGACAGGGTTTCGAACACCGGGGAGCTGTTTTTT

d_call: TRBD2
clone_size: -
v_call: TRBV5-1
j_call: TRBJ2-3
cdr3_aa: CASSLVQREGPDTQYF
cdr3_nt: TGCGCCAGCAGCTTGGTTCAGCGGGAGGGACCAGATACGCAGTATTTT

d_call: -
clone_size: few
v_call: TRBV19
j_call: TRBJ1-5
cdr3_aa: CASSIAHGGTQPQHF
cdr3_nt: TGTGCCAGTAGTATCGCCCATGGGGGTACTCAGCCCCAGCATTTT

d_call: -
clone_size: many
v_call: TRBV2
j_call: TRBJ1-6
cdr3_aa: CASTKANNSPLHF
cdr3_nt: TGTGCCAGCACGAAGGCTAATAATTCACCCCTCCACTTT

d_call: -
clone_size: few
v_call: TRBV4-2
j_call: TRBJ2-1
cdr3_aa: CASSQAAGSLYNEQFF
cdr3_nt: TGTGCCAGCAGCCAAGCAGCCGGGAGCCTTTACAATGAGCAGTTCTTC

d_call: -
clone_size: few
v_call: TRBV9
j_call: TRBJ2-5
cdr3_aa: CASSVGASMETQYF
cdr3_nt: TGTGCCAGCAGCGTAGGGGCTAGCATGGAGACCCAGTACTTC

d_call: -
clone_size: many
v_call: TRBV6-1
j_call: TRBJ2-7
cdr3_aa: CASRRDTREQYF
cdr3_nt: TGTGCCAGCAGAAGGGACACCCGCGAGCAGTACTTC

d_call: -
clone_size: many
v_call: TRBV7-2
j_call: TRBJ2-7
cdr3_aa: CASSLRYSPNYEQYF
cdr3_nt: TGTGCCAGCAGCTTACGATACAGTCCCAACTACGAGCAGTACTTC

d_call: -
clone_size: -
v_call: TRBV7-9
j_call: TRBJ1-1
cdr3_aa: CAGSGGSNTEAFF
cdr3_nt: TGTGCCGGCAGCGGAGGGTCTAACACTGAAGCTTTCTTT

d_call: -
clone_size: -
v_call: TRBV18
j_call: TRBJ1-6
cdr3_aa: CASSPARVSGSPLHF
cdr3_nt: TGTGCCAGCTCACCAGCGAGGGTCTCGGGCTCACCCCTCCACTTT